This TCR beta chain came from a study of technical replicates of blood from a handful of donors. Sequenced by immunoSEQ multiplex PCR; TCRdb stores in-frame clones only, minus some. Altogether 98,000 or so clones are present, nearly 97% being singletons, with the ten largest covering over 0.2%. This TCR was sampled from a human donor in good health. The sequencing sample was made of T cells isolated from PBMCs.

The CDR3, as DNA: TGTGCCAGCAGGCCCAGAGCGGGAGCAGGAACAGATACGCAGTATTTT. Protein product: CASRPRAGAGTDTQYF. The chain employs TRBV6-6 and TRBJ2-3, with 8 bases identical to TRBD2. Trimming cost V 6 bases and J 3 bases; bases outside gene matches: 11. The CDR3 contains 16 residues. Germline CDR1 is MNHNY and CDR2 is SVGAGI (reference sequence).